The source of this T cell receptor (beta chain) is a study of T cells after yellow fever vaccination. Overall study findings and caveats: Subsequent to the booster, the majority of primary-vaccination clones reappeared (around 97% CD4, around 85% CD8).

Synthesis of TCR cDNA relied on 5'RACE template switching, which attached a universal primer site and UMIs. TCRdb analysed the 5' RACE reads with MiXCR anew, one entry per CDR3 protein. The table includes 300,000 to 400,000 distinct CDR3 sequences, roughly 9.4% detected once. This clonotype was seen more than once but under ten times. Its matching antigen is unknown. Trimming took 1 base from V and 5 from J, leaving 11 bases between them. The CDR3 runs to 15 residues. Germline V gene sequence: CDR1 SGHDN, CDR2 FVKESK. The sequencing used PBMCs, collected on the day of the first yellow fever vaccination. The rearrangement uses TRBV14 and TRBJ2-2; unclear D gene. This sequence was found in a man between 18 and 29 years old who received the YFV17D yellow fever vaccine. The CDR3 DNA follows: TGTGCCAGCAGCCAAGCGCCCCGCCCAACCGGGGAGCTGTTTTTT. It translates to CASSQAPRPTGELFF.